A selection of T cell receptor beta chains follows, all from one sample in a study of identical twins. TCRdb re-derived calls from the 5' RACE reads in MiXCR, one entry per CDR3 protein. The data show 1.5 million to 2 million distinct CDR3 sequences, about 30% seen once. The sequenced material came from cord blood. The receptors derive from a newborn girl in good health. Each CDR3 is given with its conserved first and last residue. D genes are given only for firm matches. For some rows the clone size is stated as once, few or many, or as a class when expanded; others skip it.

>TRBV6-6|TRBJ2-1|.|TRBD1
CASSYPQQGAGNEQFF
TGTGCCAGCAGTTACCCCCAACAGGGGGCCGGGAATGAGCAGTTCTTC
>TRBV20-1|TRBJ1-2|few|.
CSAQKERGGGYGYTF
TGCAGTGCCCAAAAGGAGCGGGGAGGGGGCTATGGCTACACCTTC
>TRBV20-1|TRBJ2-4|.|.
CSAKIRGAGNIQYF
TGCAGTGCCAAGATTCGGGGGGCGGGAAACATTCAGTACTTC
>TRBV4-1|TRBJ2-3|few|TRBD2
CASSLLAGISTDTQYF
TGCGCCAGCAGCCTACTAGCGGGGATTAGCACAGATACGCAGTATTTT
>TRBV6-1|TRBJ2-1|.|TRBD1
CASSPGQNYEQFF
TGTGCCAGCAGCCCGGGACAGAACTATGAGCAGTTCTTC
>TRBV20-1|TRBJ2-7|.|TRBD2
CSAKISGSPSEQYF
TGCAGTGCTAAAATTAGCGGGAGCCCAAGCGAGCAGTACTTC
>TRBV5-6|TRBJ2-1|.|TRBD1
CASSFFGTGGHEQFF
TGTGCCAGCAGCTTTTTCGGGACAGGGGGCCATGAGCAGTTCTTC
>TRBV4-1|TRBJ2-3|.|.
CASSQDPRGFPPDTQYF
TGCGCCAGCAGCCAAGATCCTCGGGGGTTTCCTCCAGATACGCAGTATTTT
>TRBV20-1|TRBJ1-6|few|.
CSAITGAHSSYNSPLHF
TGCAGTGCGATCACAGGAGCCCACAGCTCCTATAATTCACCCCTCCACTTT
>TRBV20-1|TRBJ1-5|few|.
CSAREDSRVGDQPQHF
TGCAGTGCTAGAGAGGACAGTAGGGTTGGGGATCAGCCCCAGCATTTT
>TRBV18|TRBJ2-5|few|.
CASSPRRVAQETQYF
TGTGCCAGCTCACCCCGGCGGGTAGCGCAAGAGACCCAGTACTTC
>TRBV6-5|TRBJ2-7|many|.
CASSWKGTYEQYF
TGTGCCAGCAGTTGGAAGGGCACCTACGAGCAGTACTTC
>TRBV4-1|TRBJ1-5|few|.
CASSQGLQGNQPQHF
TGCGCCAGCAGCCAAGGATTACAGGGCAATCAGCCCCAGCATTTT
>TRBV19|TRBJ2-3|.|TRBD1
CASSLGQGFDTQYF
TGTGCCAGTAGTCTCGGACAGGGGTTTGATACGCAGTATTTT
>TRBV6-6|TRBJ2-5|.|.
CASSYATVGGGETQYF
TGTGCCAGCAGTTACGCGACCGTAGGGGGTGGAGAGACCCAGTACTTC
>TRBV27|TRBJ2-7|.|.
CASSLGASLDEQYF
TGTGCCAGCAGTTTAGGTGCTAGTCTGGACGAGCAGTACTTC